These 8 T cell receptor beta chains share one sample of origin, sequenced in a study of cytomegalovirus exposure and HLA in healthy donors. Use of 60 Vbeta and 13 Jbeta primers characterized the PCR. Only in-frame clones appear in the TCRdb table, and some are missing; sequencing was by immunoSEQ multiplex PCR. Of about 130,000 clones listed, around four fifths are singletons. The sequencing sample was made of PBMCs. Receptors were obtained from a young man in good health and CMV-seropositive.

This sequence joins TRBV11-3 and TRBJ2-1, with 10 nucleotides matching TRBD2. This CDR3 contains 14 residues. Germline trimming cut 8 bases from V and 6 bases from J; bases unmatched to any gene: 7. Germline assignment: CDR1 SGHNT and CDR2 YENEEA. The CDR3 DNA sequence: TGTGCCAGCGTATCTAGCGGGAGATGCAATGAGCAGTTCTTC. Amino acids: CASVSSGRCNEQFF. Combining the CDR3 with reference TRBV11-3 and TRBJ2-1 gives the whole variable domain EAGVVQSPRYKIIEKKQPVAFWCNPISGHNTLYWYLQNLGQGPELLIRYENEEAVDDSQLPKDRFSAERLKGVDSTLKIQPAELGDSAVYLCASVSSGRCNEQFFGPGTRLTVL.

CDR3 residues: CASSLDLALAVYEQYF. The DNA for the CDR3 is TGTGCCAGCAGTTTAGATCTAGCTTTAGCTGTCTACGAGCAGTACTTC. The gene calls are TRBV28 and TRBJ2-7, with a tentative D call TRBD2 (5 bases). V was shortened by 2 bases and J by 3 bases, with 17 bases between the two germline ends. Germline V CDR1 and CDR2: MDHEN, SYDVKM. CDR3 length: 16 amino acids.

The J gene is TRBJ2-1, the V gene TRBV27; 8 bases line up with TRBD2. V gave up 5 bases and J gave up 2 bases; unmatched junction bases: 20. The CDR3 length is 20 residues. The germline gives CDR1 MNHEY, CDR2 SMNVEV (reference sequence). The CDR3 here is CASSLIGTSWSPKPYNEQFF. The CDR3 DNA is TGTGCCAGCAGTCTAATAGGGACTAGTTGGTCCCCCAAACCCTACAATGAGCAGTTCTTC.

The chain links TRBV30 to TRBJ2-3; D is possibly TRBD2 (5 bases). Germline loops: CDR1 GTSNPN, CDR2 SVGIG (reference sequence). The CDR3 is 10 amino acids. CDR3 nucleotide sequence: TGTGCGTACGGGGTGCGTACGCAGTATTTT. Translating gives CAYGVRTQYF.

This rearrangement joins TRBV7-3 to TRBJ2-5, with D possibly matching TRBD1 (6 bases). CDR1 and CDR2 from the germline V gene are SGHTA and FQGTGA. Between the trimmed V and J ends, which lost 5 bases and 7 bases, there was a span of 14 bases. The CDR3 is made up of 13 amino acids. The CDR3 coding sequence is TGTGCCAGCAGCCTCGACAGGTCAGGGACCCAGTACTTC. Protein sequence: CASSLDRSGTQYF. The whole variable domain, filled in from reference TRBV7-3 and TRBJ2-5, reads GAGVSQTPSNKVTEKGKYVELRCDPISGHTALYWYRQSLGQGPEFLIYFQGTGAADDSGLPNDRFFAVRPEGSVSTLKIQRTERGDSAVYLCASSLDRSGTQYFGPGTRLLVL.

In this sample, this clone turned up once. Other DNA sequences of this sample code for an identical CDR3. V usage is TRBV27 and J usage is TRBJ2-1; 10 bases match TRBD1. Germline assignment: CDR1 MNHEY and CDR2 SMNVEV (reference sequence). The CDR3 runs to 17 residues. The ends lost 4 bases at V and 4 bases at J; junction bases unmatched: 10. The CDR3 here is CASSSHSTGQGYNEQFF. CDR3 sequence (DNA): TGTGCCAGCAGTTCACACTCGACGGGACAGGGGTACAATGAGCAGTTCTTC.

There are a few counts of this clone. This chain's CDR3 is CASRLTGGAGGNIQYF. CDR3 nucleotides: TGTGCCAGCAGGCTAACAGGGGGCGCGGGGGGAAACATTCAGTACTTC. This chain joins TRBV7-2 and TRBJ2-4; D might be TRBD1 (9 bases). CDR1 is SGHTA, CDR2 FQGNSA, per germline. Trimming stripped 6 bases from V and 6 bases from J, with 21 bases between. The CDR3 is 16 amino acids.

The chain combines TRBV5-6 with TRBJ1-3; D remains unclear. This CDR3 region has 16 residues. The ends were cut back, 5 bases at V and 3 bases at J, with 18 bases in the middle. Germline values: CDR1 SGHDT, CDR2 YYEEEE. For the CDR3, the DNA is TGTGCCAGCAGACAATCAAAGGTTTACAGTGGAAACACCATATATTTT. Encoded protein: CASRQSKVYSGNTIYF. Using reference TRBV5-6 and TRBJ1-3 for the parts outside the CDR3, the full variable domain is DAGVTQSPTHLIKTRGQQVTLRCSPKSGHDTVSWYQQALGQGPQFIFQYYEEEERQRGNFPDRFSGHQFPNYSSELNVNALLLGDSALYLCASRQSKVYSGNTIYFGEGSWLTVV.